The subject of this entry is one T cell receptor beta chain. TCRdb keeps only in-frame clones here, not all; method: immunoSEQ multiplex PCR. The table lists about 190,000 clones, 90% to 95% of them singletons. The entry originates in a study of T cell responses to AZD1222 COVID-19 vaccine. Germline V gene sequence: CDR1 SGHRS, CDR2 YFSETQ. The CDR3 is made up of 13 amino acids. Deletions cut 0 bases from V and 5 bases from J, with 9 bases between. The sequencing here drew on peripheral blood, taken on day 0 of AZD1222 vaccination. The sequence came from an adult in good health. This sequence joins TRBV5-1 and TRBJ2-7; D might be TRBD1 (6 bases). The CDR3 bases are TGCGCCAGCAGCTTGGAGGGGGTGAACGAGCAGTACTTC. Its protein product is CASSLEGVNEQYF. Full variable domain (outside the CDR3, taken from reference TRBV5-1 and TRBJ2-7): KAGVTQTPRYLIKTRGQQVTLSCSPISGHRSVSWYQQTPGQGLQFLFEYFSETQRNKGNFPGRFSGRQFSNSRSEMNVSTLELGDSALYLCASSLEGVNEQYFGPGTRLTVT.